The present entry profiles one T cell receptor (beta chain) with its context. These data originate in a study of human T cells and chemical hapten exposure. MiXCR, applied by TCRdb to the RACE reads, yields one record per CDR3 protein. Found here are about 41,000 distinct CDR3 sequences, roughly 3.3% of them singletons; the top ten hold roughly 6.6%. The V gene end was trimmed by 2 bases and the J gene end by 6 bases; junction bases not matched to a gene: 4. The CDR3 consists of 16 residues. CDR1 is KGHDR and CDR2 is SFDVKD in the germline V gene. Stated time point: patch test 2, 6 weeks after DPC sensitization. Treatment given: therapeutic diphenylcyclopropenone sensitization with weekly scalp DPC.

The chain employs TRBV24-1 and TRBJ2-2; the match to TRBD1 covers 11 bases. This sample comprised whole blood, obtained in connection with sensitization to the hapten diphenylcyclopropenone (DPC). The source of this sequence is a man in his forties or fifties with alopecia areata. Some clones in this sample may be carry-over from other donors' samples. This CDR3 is CATSDSPGQGAGELFF. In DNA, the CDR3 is TGTGCCACCAGTGATTCCCCGGGACAGGGGGCCGGGGAGCTGTTTTTT.